This TCR beta chain was identified in a study of identical twins. Overall study results and limits: The analysis was cross-sectional rather than longitudinal within donors. Invariant MAIT and iNKT cells could partly confound zero-insertion analyses.

CDR1 and CDR2 from the germline V gene are SGHTA and FQGNSA. CDR3 size: 16 residues. V trimming: 5 bases; J trimming: 0 bases; junction bases outside the gene matches: 7. From the 5' RACE reads, TCRdb called clonotypes with MiXCR, one entry per CDR3 protein. Of 1,800,000 or so distinct CDR3 sequences in the sample, 32% were seen once. With regard to this clonotype: Its antigen remains unidentified.

Sequencing was performed on cord blood. This TCR came from a newborn girl in good health. The J gene is TRBJ2-3, the V gene TRBV7-2; the match to TRBD2 covers 8 bases. This CDR3 is CASSQQRERSTDTQYF. The CDR3 DNA reads TGTGCCAGCAGCCAACAGCGGGAGAGGAGCACAGATACGCAGTATTTT.